The entry below gives a single T cell receptor beta chain sequence along with its context. Its cognate antigen is unknown. The method was immunoSEQ multiplex PCR; TCRdb's version includes in-frame clones alone and lacks a portion of them. The sample consists of about 94,000 clones, approximately 89% of them appearing once. Time point meaning: week 47, end of study. Each dose delivered 300 ug of mutant IDH1 20-mer peptide subcutaneously with imiquimod. This CDR3 contains 18 residues. V lost 7 bases, J lost 6 bases, and 25 bases lay in between. Germline-derived CDR1 and CDR2 are MDHEN and SYDVKM. The data derive from a study of a mutant IDH1 vaccine in newly diagnosed glioma. Study-level background: Commencement of vaccination occurred 4-6 weeks following radiotherapy alone, or concurrently with temozolomide cycles.

The rearrangement joins TRBV28 to TRBJ2-6; perhaps TRBD1 as D (9 bases). This TCR came from a woman aged 50 to 60 with glioma. Sequencing used PBMCs, obtained from a glioma patient whose treatment included an IDH1 peptide vaccine. DNA of the CDR3: TGTGCCAGCATATCGGGAGGGACCGGGACAGGGAAGGCCAACGTCCTGACTTTC. Amino acids: CASISGGTGTGKANVLTF.